What follows are 28 T cell receptor beta chains derived from one specimen sequenced in a study of shared clonotypes between healthy human individuals. Profiling relied on immunoSEQ multiplex PCR, and the TCRdb table lists in-frame clones only, not all of them. The sample consists of roughly 1,500,000 clones, roughly 98% of them appearing once. Material: naive CD4+ T cells sorted from blood. Subset noted: CD45RA+ positively selected. The receptor set was obtained from a young man in good health.

The chain couples TRBV5-8 to TRBJ2-5; the match to TRBD2 covers 14 bases. V dropped 4 bases and J dropped 4; count of bases not matched to a gene: 6. The CDR3 length is 16 residues. CDR1 is SGHTS and CDR2 is YDEGEE in the germline V gene. The CDR3 region is CASSPGTSGSIETQYF. CDR3 in DNA: TGTGCCAGCAGCCCCGGGACTAGCGGGAGTATAGAGACCCAGTACTTC.

The CDR3 sequence: CASSARIGQPQHF. The CDR3 region has the DNA TGTGCCAGCAGCGCTCGTATAGGTCAGCCCCAGCATTTT. This rearrangement joins TRBV9 to TRBJ1-5; no firm D call. V was pared by 3 bases and J by 6 bases, with 10 bases between. Germline V gives CDR1 SGDLS, CDR2 YYNGEE. The CDR3 totals 13 residues.

The chain employs TRBV9 and TRBJ2-3; no clear D. The CDR3 loop spans 17 amino acids. CDR1 and CDR2 from the germline V gene are SGDLS and YYNGEE. V lost 0 bases to trimming and J lost 2 bases, with 16 bases between them. The CDR3 here is CASSVATEGFHTDTQYF. CDR3 coding DNA: TGTGCCAGCAGCGTAGCTACCGAAGGATTTCACACAGATACGCAGTATTTT.

The chain is built from TRBV6-1 and TRBJ2-5; 10 nucleotides align to TRBD2. V was pared by 2 bases and J by 2 bases, with 5 bases of the junction left unmatched. Germline assignment: CDR1 MNHNS and CDR2 SASEGT. This CDR3 region has 16 residues. CDR3 sequence reads: CASSEQSGGGQETQYF. In DNA, the CDR3 is TGTGCCAGCAGTGAACAGAGCGGGGGGGGGCAAGAGACCCAGTACTTC.

The chain is built from TRBV27 and TRBJ1-3, with TRBD1 as a possible D gene (5 bases). CDR1 and CDR2 from the germline V gene are MNHEY and SMNVEV (reference sequence). The V end lost 6 bases, the J end lost 2 bases, and 11 bases lay between the germline ends. This CDR3 region has 14 residues. The CDR3 is CASRDIAAGNTIYF. As DNA, the CDR3 is TGTGCCAGCAGGGACATTGCGGCTGGAAACACCATATATTTT.

The chain carries TRBV7-2 and TRBJ2-6; D tentatively reads TRBD1 or TRBD2 (5 bases each). Germline loops: CDR1 SGHTA, CDR2 FQGNSA. The CDR3 spans 15 residues. V lost 4 bases and J lost 4, with 11 bases in between. The CDR3 protein is CASSSGARGANVLTF. The CDR3 DNA reads TGTGCCAGCAGCTCCGGGGCAAGGGGGGCCAACGTCCTGACTTTC.

J is TRBJ2-7 and V is TRBV7-9; D possibly corresponds to TRBD1 (7 bases). V was pared by 1 base and J by 2 bases, with 9 bases between. Germline-derived CDR1 and CDR2 are SEHNR and FQNEAQ (reference sequence). This CDR3 region has 14 residues. CDR3 bases: TGTGCCAGCAGCTTAGGCGGGACAGCCTACGAGCAGTACTTC. It yields the protein CASSLGGTAYEQYF.

V and J are TRBV11-2 and TRBJ1-2; 10 bases agree with TRBD1. The V gene end was trimmed by 2 bases and the J gene end by 3 bases; junction bases not matched to a gene: 9. The CDR3 runs to 17 residues. Germline V CDR1 and CDR2: SGHAT, FQNNGV. The CDR3: CASSLRDRGGEDYGYTF. CDR3 nucleotide sequence: TGTGCCAGCAGCTTACGGGACAGGGGCGGAGAGGACTATGGCTACACCTTC. Combining the CDR3 with reference TRBV11-2 and TRBJ1-2 gives the whole variable domain EAGVAQSPRYKIIEKRQSVAFWCNPISGHATLYWYQQILGQGPKLLIQFQNNGVVDDSQLPKDRFSAERLKGVDSTLKIQPAKLEDSAVYLCASSLRDRGGEDYGYTFGSGTRLTVV.

The V gene is TRBV5-1, the J gene TRBJ1-2, with 8 nucleotides matching TRBD1. Germline loops: CDR1 SGHRS, CDR2 YFSETQ. CDR3 size: 16 residues. The trim removed 2 bases at V and 5 bases at J, leaving 11 bases unmatched. The DNA for the CDR3 is TGCGCCAGCAGCTTTGGACAGGGCCTATCTGGGTATGGCTACACCTTC. Encoded protein: CASSFGQGLSGYGYTF.

The chain is built from TRBV19 and TRBJ1-5; D gene unclear. Germline V gives CDR1 LNHDA, CDR2 SQIVND (reference sequence). The CDR3 sequence is 14 residues long. The V end lost 5 bases, the J end lost 1 base, and 9 bases lay between the germline ends. The CDR3 DNA sequence: TGTGCCAGTAGTGGCGGGGTCAGCAATCAGCCCCAGCATTTT. This codes for CASSGGVSNQPQHF.

The gene calls are TRBV4-2 and TRBJ2-7; no definite D call. Deletions cut 4 bases from V and 0 bases from J, with 19 bases between. This CDR3 spans 17 amino acids. Looked up from germline, CDR1 is LGHNA and CDR2 is YNFKEQ. The CDR3 DNA is TGTGCCAGCAGCCCAAACGGATTTGGGTTAGCCTCCTACGAGCAGTACTTC. Translated, it gives CASSPNGFGLASYEQYF.

This chain joins TRBV7-9 and TRBJ2-1; 9 bases map to TRBD2. This CDR3 has 15 amino acids. CDR1 and CDR2 from the germline V gene are SEHNR and FQNEAQ (reference sequence). V dropped 5 bases and J dropped 7; count of bases not matched to a gene: 9. This CDR3 reads CASSTDSGGLNEQFF. CDR3 DNA sequence: TGTGCCAGCAGCACAGATAGCGGGGGTTTAAATGAGCAGTTCTTC.

The gene calls are TRBV18 and TRBJ2-3; D is perhaps TRBD1 (6 bases). V lost 3 bases, J lost 6 bases, and 10 bases lay in between. This CDR3 region has 13 residues. The germline CDR1 and CDR2 sequences are KGHSH and LQKENI. Here the CDR3 reads CASSPTGSDTQYF. In nucleotides, the CDR3 is TGTGCCAGCTCACCGACAGGTTCCGATACGCAGTATTTT.

The chain recombines TRBV30 with TRBJ1-5, with D possibly TRBD1 on 6 matching bases. In germline, CDR1 is GTSNPN, CDR2 SVGIG (reference sequence). Trimming shortened V by 1 base and J by 2 bases, and 9 bases separated the two germline ends. The CDR3 spans 14 residues. The CDR3, as DNA: TGTGCCTGGAGTGCCCGACAGGGCAATCAGCCCCAGCATTTT. This translates into CAWSARQGNQPQHF.

CDR3 nucleotides: TGTGCCAGCAGCGAAGACTTGGGGATCTCCTTGGATACGCAGTATTTT. This codes for CASSEDLGISLDTQYF. The chain links TRBV5-4 to TRBJ2-3; D gene ambiguous. Germline CDR1 reads SGHNT; CDR2 reads YYREEE (reference sequence). V was pared by 4 bases and J by 6 bases, with 21 bases between. The CDR3 loop spans 16 amino acids.

The rearrangement links TRBV4-1 to TRBJ2-7, with D perhaps TRBD1 or TRBD2 (5 bases each). V shed 1 base and J shed 0 bases, with 22 bases lying between them. The germline gives CDR1 MGHRA, CDR2 YSYEKL. The CDR3 is 19 amino acids. The CDR3 reads CASSQVRARDGGNSYEQYF. In nucleotides, the CDR3 is TGCGCCAGCAGCCAAGTGAGGGCTCGGGACGGAGGTAACTCCTACGAGCAGTACTTC.

Comments on this clone: The germline gene is not matched at one end of the junction; a read error may be the cause. This chain links TRBV5-1 with TRBJ2-1, with D hard to call. This CDR3 comprises 15 residues. Germline V gene data show CDR1 as SGHRS and CDR2 as YFSETQ. As DNA, the CDR3 is TGCGCCAGCAGCTTGGCAGAGACCTCCCACAATGAGCAGTTCTTC. It specifies CASSLAETSHNEQFF.

V and J are TRBV5-1 and TRBJ2-1, with 7 bases lining up with TRBD2. Trimming removed 0 bases from V and 0 bases from J; junction bases left unmatched: 12. Germline V gene data show CDR1 as SGHRS and CDR2 as YFSETQ. The CDR3 length is 19 residues. The DNA of the CDR3 is TGCGCCAGCAGCTTGGTGTGGCTAGCGGAGACAAGCTCCTACAATGAGCAGTTCTTC. Translation gives CASSLVWLAETSSYNEQFF. Full variable domain (remainder filled in from reference TRBV5-1 and TRBJ2-1): KAGVTQTPRYLIKTRGQQVTLSCSPISGHRSVSWYQQTPGQGLQFLFEYFSETQRNKGNFPGRFSGRQFSNSRSEMNVSTLELGDSALYLCASSLVWLAETSSYNEQFFGPGTRLTVL.

The V call is TRBV5-1, the J call TRBJ2-7; D is perhaps TRBD1 (5 bases). Germline V CDR1 and CDR2: SGHRS, YFSETQ. The CDR3 is 14 amino acids. V lost 3 bases, J lost 7 bases, and 17 bases lay in between. CDR3 amino acids: CASSSPDSSREQYF. In DNA form, the CDR3 reads TGCGCCAGCAGCTCCCCCGACAGTTCTCGGGAGCAGTACTTC.

The V call is TRBV7-8, the J call TRBJ2-3; D is ambiguous. This CDR3 spans 14 amino acids. Germline CDR1 and CDR2: SGHVS and FQNEAQ. Trimming removed 1 base at V and 0 bases at J, with 5 bases between. The CDR3, as DNA: TGTGCCAGCAGCTTAGAAGGGAGCACAGATACGCAGTATTTT. It is translated as CASSLEGSTDTQYF.

The chain links TRBV5-1 to TRBJ2-3, with D unclear. V was pared by 6 bases and J by 4 bases, with 15 bases between. Germline V CDR1 and CDR2: SGHRS, YFSETQ. CDR3 length: 14 amino acids. The CDR3 is CASKSAAPSDTQYF. In nucleotides, the CDR3 is TGCGCCAGCAAATCGGCGGCTCCGTCAGATACGCAGTATTTT.

The gene calls are TRBV6-1 and TRBJ2-7; TRBD2 agrees at 9 bases. This CDR3 spans 15 amino acids. The germline V gene has CDR1 MNHNS and CDR2 SASEGT. Unmatched junction bases numbered 9, after V lost 8 bases and J lost 1 base. CDR3 region: CASSLETSGSYEQYF. CDR3 coding DNA: TGTGCCAGCTCCTTGGAGACTAGCGGATCCTACGAGCAGTACTTC.

The J gene is TRBJ1-2, the V gene TRBV11-2; no clear D. Germline CDR1 and CDR2: SGHAT and FQNNGV. Trimming left V 2 bases short and J 0 bases short, with 10 bases between. The CDR3 extends over 15 amino acids. Here the CDR3 reads CASSLNRNPNYGYTF. The CDR3 bases are TGTGCCAGCAGCTTAAACCGGAATCCTAACTATGGCTACACCTTC.

The V and J genes are TRBV6-5 and TRBJ2-2; D unresolved. In germline, CDR1 is MNHEY, CDR2 SVGAGI. The V end was cut by 5 bases, the J end by 6 bases, with 7 bases between. The CDR3 covers 12 residues. This CDR3 is CASSGWAGELFF. In DNA form, the CDR3 reads TGTGCCAGCAGTGGTTGGGCCGGGGAGCTGTTTTTT.

The V gene is TRBV5-3, the J gene TRBJ2-1, with a weak D call TRBD2 (6 bases). TRBV5-3 is an open reading frame, and its role is uncertain. V was pared by 4 bases and J by 7 bases, with 18 bases between. The CDR3 covers 15 residues. The CDR3 region has the DNA TGTGCCAGAAGCCCGGGGGACTGGGTAGATAATGAGCAGTTCTTC. It translates to CARSPGDWVDNEQFF.

The chain is built from TRBV6-1 and TRBJ2-7, with D unresolved. Germline loops: CDR1 MNHNS, CDR2 SASEGT. The CDR3 has 15 residues. Trimming shortened V by 0 bases and J by 0 bases, and 9 bases separated the two germline ends. The CDR3: CASSEARLSSYEQYF. In DNA form, the CDR3 reads TGTGCCAGCAGTGAAGCGCGACTGTCCTCCTACGAGCAGTACTTC.

A word on this clone: This CDR3 is also generated by other DNA sequences in the sample. The V gene is TRBV5-1, the J gene TRBJ2-1, with 10 bases lining up with TRBD2. Germline V gives CDR1 SGHRS, CDR2 YFSETQ. This CDR3 spans 15 amino acids. With 0 bases clipped from V and 9 bases from J, the junction kept 6 bases outside the gene matches. The CDR3 region is CASSLGLAGEGEQFF. CDR3 in DNA: TGCGCCAGCAGCTTGGGGCTAGCGGGAGAGGGTGAGCAGTTCTTC.

J is TRBJ2-7 and V is TRBV5-1; no definite D call. Germline V lookup: CDR1 SGHRS, CDR2 YFSETQ. V was cut by 0 bases and J by 3 bases, with 7 bases left in between. This CDR3 region has 13 residues. Written as DNA, the CDR3 is TGCGCCAGCAGCTTGGGTCACAACTACGAGCAGTACTTC. Encoded protein: CASSLGHNYEQYF.